This T cell receptor (beta chain) is from a study of blood T cell repertoires in COVID-19. As for the study in general: COVID-19 samples collected from the United States, Italy and Spain covered acute and convalescent phases. The analysed material was cDNA or gDNA that came from T cells, B-cell-depleted T cells, or PBMCs.

Libraries were prepared by immunoSEQ multiplex PCR; TCRdb keeps only in-frame clonotypes and omits some of them. The table records 190,000 or so clones, 85% to 90% of them present only once. Sequencing was done on a sample of peripheral blood. The sequence derives from a woman aged 18-29 years who had recovered from COVID-19.

This chain's CDR3 is CASSYTSSSGSKSTQYF. The CDR3, as DNA: TGTGCCAGCAGCTATACATCATCTAGCGGGAGCAAATCGACCCAGTACTTC. This sequence joins TRBV3-1 (or the pseudogene TRBV3-2) and TRBJ2-5; 10 bases map to TRBD2. The trim removed 5 bases at V and 7 bases at J, leaving 16 bases unmatched. CDR1 and CDR2 (germline): LGHDT, YNNKEL (reference sequence). The CDR3 is 17 residues long.